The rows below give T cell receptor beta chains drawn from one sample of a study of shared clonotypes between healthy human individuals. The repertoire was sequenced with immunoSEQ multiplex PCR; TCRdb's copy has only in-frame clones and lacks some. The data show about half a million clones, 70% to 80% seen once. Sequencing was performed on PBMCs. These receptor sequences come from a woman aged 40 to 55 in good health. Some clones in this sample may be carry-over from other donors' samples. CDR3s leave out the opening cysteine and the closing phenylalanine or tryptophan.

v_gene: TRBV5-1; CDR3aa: ASNSGANYGYT
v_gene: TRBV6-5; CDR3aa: ASRQGSMDEQY
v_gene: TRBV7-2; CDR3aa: ASSSRKSYRGRLETQY
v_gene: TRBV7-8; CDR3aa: ASSLGQGTQY
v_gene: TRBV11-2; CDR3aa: ASSLETGMAYEQY
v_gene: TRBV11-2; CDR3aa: ASSLTGVTDNEQF
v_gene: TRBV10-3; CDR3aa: AISGLGLGTDTQY
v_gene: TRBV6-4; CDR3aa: ASSDGLIYGYT
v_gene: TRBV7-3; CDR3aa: ASSLRGSSGNNEQF
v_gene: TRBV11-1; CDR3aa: ASSLARTSGQETQY
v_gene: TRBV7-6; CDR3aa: ASSLAGQGAGETQY
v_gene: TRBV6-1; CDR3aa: ASKISQGATQY
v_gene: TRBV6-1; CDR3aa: ASSEAVGGADTDTQY
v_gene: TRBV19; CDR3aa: ASSIQGRYTEAF
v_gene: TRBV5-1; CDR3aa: ASSLTRDGYT
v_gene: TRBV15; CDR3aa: ATSRDLGNEQF